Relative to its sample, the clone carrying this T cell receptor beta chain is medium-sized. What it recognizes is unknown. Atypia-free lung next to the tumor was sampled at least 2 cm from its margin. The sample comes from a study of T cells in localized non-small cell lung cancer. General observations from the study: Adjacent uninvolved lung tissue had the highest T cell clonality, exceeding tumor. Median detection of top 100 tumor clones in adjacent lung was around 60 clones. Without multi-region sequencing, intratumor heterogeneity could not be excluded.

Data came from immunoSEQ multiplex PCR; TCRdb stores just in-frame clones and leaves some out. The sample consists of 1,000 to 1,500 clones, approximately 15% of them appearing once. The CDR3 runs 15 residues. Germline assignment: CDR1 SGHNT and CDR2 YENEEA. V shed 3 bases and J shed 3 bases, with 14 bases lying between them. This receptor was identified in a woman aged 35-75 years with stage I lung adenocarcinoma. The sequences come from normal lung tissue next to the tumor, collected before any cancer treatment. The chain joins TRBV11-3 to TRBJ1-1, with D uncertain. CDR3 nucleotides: TGTGCCAGCAGCTTGGTGGTTGCGTTTGACACTGAAGCTTTCTTT. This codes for CASSLVVAFDTEAFF.